Detailed here is one T cell receptor (beta chain). This clonotype was counted many times. The target of this receptor is not known. No base quality information exists; no much larger clone differs at one position. These data are taken from a study of early T cells in non-severe SARS-CoV-2 infection (dated by TCRdb to about 2021). Study-wide context: TCR sequencing used bulk RNA from unsorted whole blood, so alpha and beta chains could not be paired.

The study was a case-control design nested within a healthcare worker cohort in London, UK, with weekly nasopharyngeal swab PCR tests and blood sampling. Healthcare workers were recruited between 23 and 31 March 2020, during the week of the UK lockdown, and were followed weekly for up to roughly 16 weeks. Library creation used 5' RACE. Sequencing was carried out with a NextSeq 500. The TCR library protocol attached unique molecular identifiers to individual cDNA molecules to correct for sequencing error and PCR bias. Both TCR alpha and beta chains were sequenced, and tight co-correlation was observed between alpha and beta sequence abundances in each sample. For the original study's pipeline: V gene, J gene and CDR3 annotation of TCR sequences was performed with Decombinator V4. TCRs were defined as expanded if a significant change between any two time points was detected under a Poisson model with p below 0.0001. Abundances of TCRs were expressed as counts per million after normalisation to the total number of TCRs sequenced in each sample. TRAV1-2 paired with TRAJ12, TRAJ20 or TRAJ33 defined MAIT TCRs, while TRAV10 paired with TRAJ18 defined iNKT TCRs. VDJdb, accessed on 1 November 2021, was searched for TCRs annotated for CMV, EBV and SARS-CoV-2, and TCRs annotated for more than one antigen were excluded. TCRdb trimmed public reads at Q25 via fastp, called clones via MiXCR and kept in-frame beta chains. Rows matching on CDR3 protein sequence are summarized as one entry with the most common DNA and genes. The authors' filters were not applied to this entry. This sample holds fewer than 110,000 distinct CDR3 sequences; 11% were observed only once. The top ten constitute 6.5% to 8% of the sample.

Points the paper makes about the study in general: Matching against VDJdb was skewed toward anti-spike CD8 responses, likely underestimated virus-specific expansions, and missed private and CD4 specificities.

Reading from cysteine to phenylalanine, the CDR3 counts 13 amino acids. The retained sequence is limited to the CDR3, 39 bases, with the frame set at the first base. Trimming removed 6 bases from V and 2 bases from J, leaving 8 bases between the germline ends. Sequenced input: whole blood. The sequence joins TRBV12-3 or TRBV12-4 to TRBJ1-5; the D gene is unclear. This receptor was taken from an adult who was a healthcare worker with PCR-confirmed SARS-CoV-2 infection or an uninfected control (not recorded which). The CDR3 amino acid sequence is: CASRLTGNQPQHF. At the DNA level, the sequence is TGTGCCAGCAGACTAACGGGCAATCAGCCCCAGCATTTT.